The rows below give T cell receptor beta chains drawn from one sample of a study of CD8 T cells in Susac syndrome. TCRdb recomputed calls from the immunoSEQ multiplex PCR reads with MiXCR, one row per CDR3 protein. This sample has 150,000 to 200,000 distinct CDR3 sequences, with 95% found just once. Material for sequencing was CD4+ T cells from PBMCs. The source of these receptors is a human donor with Susac syndrome. CDR3s include the opening cysteine and the closing phenylalanine or tryptophan. A D gene is named only where the DNA matches it firmly. Clone size is not always given. Where it is, it says once, few, many or a class for expanded clones.

D: .
size: .
V: TRBV4-1
J: TRBJ2-2
DNA: TGCGCCAGCAGCCAAGAAACAGGAGGATTCGCGAACACCGGGGAGCTGTTTTTT
CDR3: CASSQETGGFANTGELFF

D: .
size: .
V: TRBV7-2
J: TRBJ2-2
DNA: TGTGCCAGCAGCCCTAGGGGCCGGAACACCGGGGAGCTGTTTTTT
CDR3: CASSPRGRNTGELFF

D: .
size: once
V: TRBV7-9
J: TRBJ2-1
DNA: TGTGCCAGCAGGGGCGGGTCCGGTGAGCAGTTCTTC
CDR3: CASRGGSGEQFF

D: .
size: .
V: TRBV30
J: TRBJ1-1
DNA: TGTGCCTGGAGTGTAACGGCTGAAGCTTTCTTT
CDR3: CAWSVTAEAFF

D: .
size: .
V: TRBV10-3
J: TRBJ1-3
DNA: TGTGCCATCAGTGAGTCAGACGGACACTCTGGAAACACCATATATTTT
CDR3: CAISESDGHSGNTIYF

D: .
size: .
V: TRBV12-3/TRBV12-4
J: TRBJ2-4
DNA: TGTGCCAGCAGTTTTCGGCTGGGGACCCTAGCCAAAAACATTCAGTACTTC
CDR3: CASSFRLGTLAKNIQYF

D: .
size: .
V: TRBV9
J: TRBJ2-7
DNA: TGTGCCAGCAGCCCGCAAACGAGTTCCTACGAGCAGTACTTC
CDR3: CASSPQTSSYEQYF

D: .
size: .
V: TRBV12-3/TRBV12-4
J: TRBJ2-1
DNA: TGTGCCAGCCACAGGGCTGTAAATGAGCAGTTCTTC
CDR3: CASHRAVNEQFF

D: .
size: .
V: TRBV5-1
J: TRBJ2-7
DNA: TGCGCCAGCAGCTTGCAGGTCTCCTACGAGCAGTACTTC
CDR3: CASSLQVSYEQYF

D: TRBD2
size: .
V: TRBV5-1
J: TRBJ2-1
DNA: TGCGCCAGCAGCTGGGCGCTGACTAGCGGGGCTTACAATGAGCAGTTCTTC
CDR3: CASSWALTSGAYNEQFF

D: TRBD1
size: .
V: TRBV5-1
J: TRBJ1-5
DNA: TGCGCCAGCAGCCCCTCCGGGACAGGCAATCAGCCCCAGCATTTT
CDR3: CASSPSGTGNQPQHF

D: .
size: .
V: TRBV30
J: TRBJ1-5
DNA: TGTGCCTGGAGTCGGCACTTTAATCAGCCCCAGCATTTT
CDR3: CAWSRHFNQPQHF

D: TRBD1
size: .
V: TRBV29-1
J: TRBJ1-2
DNA: TGCAGCGTTGATGGGACAGGGTTGTTGGGCTACACCTTC
CDR3: CSVDGTGLLGYTF

D: TRBD2
size: .
V: TRBV28
J: TRBJ2-3
DNA: TGTGCCAGCGGTAGCGGGGGGACTGTGGGTACGCAGTATTTT
CDR3: CASGSGGTVGTQYF

D: .
size: .
V: TRBV20-1
J: TRBJ2-1
DNA: TGCAGTGCTGGCGGCGTCCCGAGCTCCTACAATGAGCAGTTCTTC
CDR3: CSAGGVPSSYNEQFF

D: TRBD1
size: .
V: TRBV5-1
J: TRBJ2-5
DNA: TGCGCCAGCAGCGGGGACAGTGAGGAGACCCAGTACTTC
CDR3: CASSGDSEETQYF

D: .
size: .
V: TRBV5-8
J: TRBJ2-7
DNA: TGTGCCAGCAGCCCGAGGCCCGAGCAGTACTTC
CDR3: CASSPRPEQYF

D: TRBD2
size: .
V: TRBV20-1
J: TRBJ2-3
DNA: TGCAGTGCCGCTAAAGCACTCACTAGCGGGGTGCACACAGATACGCAGTATTTT
CDR3: CSAAKALTSGVHTDTQYF

D: TRBD2
size: .
V: TRBV4-1
J: TRBJ2-7
DNA: TGCGCCAGCAGCCACAGTAGCGGGGGGGATTCCTACGAGCAGTACTTC
CDR3: CASSHSSGGDSYEQYF

D: .
size: .
V: TRBV20-1
J: TRBJ2-7
DNA: TGCAGTGCTAGCCCGGGGGGCTATTACGAGCAGTACTTC
CDR3: CSASPGGYYEQYF

D: TRBD1
size: .
V: TRBV12-3/TRBV12-4
J: TRBJ1-2
DNA: TGTGCCAGCACCCCGGACAGGGGCGGCTACACCTTC
CDR3: CASTPDRGGYTF

D: .
size: .
V: TRBV18
J: TRBJ2-5
DNA: TGTGCCAGCTCACCACCAGACAGGTTGGAAGAGACCCAGTACTTC
CDR3: CASSPPDRLEETQYF

D: .
size: .
V: TRBV29-1
J: TRBJ2-3
DNA: TGCAGCGTTGAAACGGCAGATACGCAGTATTTT
CDR3: CSVETADTQYF

D: .
size: .
V: TRBV3-1
J: TRBJ1-2
DNA: TGTGCCAGCAGCCAAGGTCTCAGGGACTATGGCTACACCTTC
CDR3: CASSQGLRDYGYTF

D: .
size: .
V: TRBV20-1
J: TRBJ2-7
DNA: TGCAGTGCTCCCCTCGGCAGACCCTACGAGCAGTACTTC
CDR3: CSAPLGRPYEQYF

D: .
size: once
V: TRBV3-1
J: TRBJ2-5
DNA: TGTGCCAGCAGCCCCATCCAGTGGGGGCAAGAGACCCAGTACTTC
CDR3: CASSPIQWGQETQYF

D: .
size: .
V: TRBV27
J: TRBJ2-1
DNA: TGTGCCAGCAGTTCTCCTGAACCGCGGAGGTCTGAGCAGTTCTTC
CDR3: CASSSPEPRRSEQFF

D: TRBD1
size: once
V: TRBV29-1
J: TRBJ2-7
DNA: TGCAGCGTGCAACGACAGGGGTACTACGAGCAGTACTTC
CDR3: CSVQRQGYYEQYF

D: .
size: .
V: TRBV2
J: TRBJ1-2
DNA: TGTGCCAGCAGTGAAGTCAGGGGCGCCGGCTACACCTTC
CDR3: CASSEVRGAGYTF

D: .
size: .
V: TRBV27
J: TRBJ2-5
DNA: TGTGCCAGCAGTTTTATGGGGGACGCCCAAGAGACCCAGTACTTC
CDR3: CASSFMGDAQETQYF

D: .
size: .
V: TRBV19
J: TRBJ1-2
DNA: TGTGCCAGTAGCACGGACGCGCACTATGGCTACACCTTC
CDR3: CASSTDAHYGYTF

D: .
size: .
V: TRBV4-1
J: TRBJ2-2
DNA: TGCGCCAGCCAATCTCCGGCTACCGGGGAGCTGTTTTTT
CDR3: CASQSPATGELFF

D: TRBD1
size: .
V: TRBV24-1
J: TRBJ2-7
DNA: TGTGCCACCAGTGCAACAGGGGTTGGCGAGCAGTACTTC
CDR3: CATSATGVGEQYF

D: .
size: .
V: TRBV12-3/TRBV12-4
J: TRBJ1-6
DNA: TGTGCCAGCAGTTTAGGAGGCCGGTATTCACCCCTCCACTTT
CDR3: CASSLGGRYSPLHF

D: .
size: .
V: TRBV7-7
J: TRBJ2-2
DNA: TGTGCTAGCAGCGCGGGACTTTACACCGGGGAGCTGTTTTTT
CDR3: CASSAGLYTGELFF

D: TRBD1
size: .
V: TRBV19
J: TRBJ2-7
DNA: TGTGCCAGTAGTTCTACCGGACAGGGGTTGTTCGAGCAGTACTTC
CDR3: CASSSTGQGLFEQYF

D: .
size: .
V: TRBV28
J: TRBJ2-4
DNA: TGTGCCAGCAGTTTTAGAGGACCGATAGCCAAAAACATTCAGTACTTC
CDR3: CASSFRGPIAKNIQYF

D: .
size: .
V: TRBV6-2/TRBV6-3
J: TRBJ1-2
DNA: TGTGCCAGCAGTTACGACAGAAACTATGGCTACACCTTC
CDR3: CASSYDRNYGYTF

D: .
size: .
V: TRBV5-6
J: TRBJ2-2
DNA: TGTGCCAGCAGCTTTTATAGACGCCGCGACACCGGGGAGCTGTTTTTT
CDR3: CASSFYRRRDTGELFF

D: TRBD1
size: .
V: TRBV15
J: TRBJ2-7
DNA: TGTGCCACCAGCAGAGAAAACAGGGGGTTTTACCACGAGCAGTACTTC
CDR3: CATSRENRGFYHEQYF

D: .
size: .
V: TRBV7-8
J: TRBJ2-7
DNA: TGTGCCAGCAGCAAAGGGTACGAGCAGTACTTC
CDR3: CASSKGYEQYF

D: .
size: .
V: TRBV9
J: TRBJ1-4
DNA: TGTGCCAGCAGCGTTCTCGGTTCGCGGGCCGAAAAACTGTTTTTT
CDR3: CASSVLGSRAEKLFF

D: .
size: .
V: TRBV15
J: TRBJ1-6
DNA: TGTGCCACCAGCAGGACGGGGCGGGGAATTAATTCACCCCTCCACTTT
CDR3: CATSRTGRGINSPLHF

D: .
size: .
V: TRBV6-5
J: TRBJ2-5
DNA: TGTGCCAGCAGTTATCGCAGGGGACAAGAGACCCAGTACTTC
CDR3: CASSYRRGQETQYF

D: .
size: .
V: TRBV5-4
J: TRBJ1-2
DNA: TGTGCCAGCAGCTCGCCTGGTGTCTATGGCTACACCTTC
CDR3: CASSSPGVYGYTF

D: TRBD2
size: .
V: TRBV6-5
J: TRBJ2-5
DNA: TGTGCCAGCACCAAGAGGAGCGGGGGTGGAGAGACCCAGTACTTC
CDR3: CASTKRSGGGETQYF

D: .
size: .
V: TRBV30
J: TRBJ2-1
DNA: TGTGCCTGGAGTTTGGGGGTTTTCGACAATGAGCAGTTCTTC
CDR3: CAWSLGVFDNEQFF

D: .
size: .
V: TRBV30
J: TRBJ1-2
DNA: TGTGCCTGGAGCCTCCTGGGGGCTGGATATGGCTACACCTTC
CDR3: CAWSLLGAGYGYTF

D: .
size: .
V: TRBV7-9
J: TRBJ1-2
DNA: TGTGCCAGCAGCTTAGAGAGGGGAGAGGGCTACACCTTC
CDR3: CASSLERGEGYTF

D: .
size: .
V: TRBV24-1
J: TRBJ2-1
DNA: TGTGCCACCAGTGATTCCAGGGACGCTCGGCGATACAATGAGCAGTTCTTC
CDR3: CATSDSRDARRYNEQFF

D: TRBD2
size: .
V: TRBV7-9
J: TRBJ2-5
DNA: TGTGCCAGCAGCCCCCAGGAGCGGGGGGACCAAGAGACCCAGTACTTC
CDR3: CASSPQERGDQETQYF

D: .
size: .
V: TRBV25-1
J: TRBJ1-2
DNA: TGTGCCAGCAGTGAAGTGGACACGTACTATGGCTACACCTTC
CDR3: CASSEVDTYYGYTF

D: .
size: .
V: TRBV30
J: TRBJ1-2
DNA: TGTGCCTGGGGGACCCCTAACTATGGCTACACCTTC
CDR3: CAWGTPNYGYTF

D: .
size: .
V: TRBV15
J: TRBJ2-1
DNA: TGTGCCACCAGCAGGGAGGAGGAATGGAACTACAATGAGCAGTTCTTC
CDR3: CATSREEEWNYNEQFF

D: TRBD2
size: .
V: TRBV4-2
J: TRBJ2-2
DNA: TGTGCCAGCAGCCAAGACGGGGCTTTAGCGGGGGGGCTTCACACCGGGGAGCTGTTTTTT
CDR3: CASSQDGALAGGLHTGELFF

D: TRBD1
size: .
V: TRBV6-5
J: TRBJ2-7
DNA: TGTGCCAGCAGTTATAAGGGGACCGGGACAGGGCACTACGAGCAGTACTTC
CDR3: CASSYKGTGTGHYEQYF